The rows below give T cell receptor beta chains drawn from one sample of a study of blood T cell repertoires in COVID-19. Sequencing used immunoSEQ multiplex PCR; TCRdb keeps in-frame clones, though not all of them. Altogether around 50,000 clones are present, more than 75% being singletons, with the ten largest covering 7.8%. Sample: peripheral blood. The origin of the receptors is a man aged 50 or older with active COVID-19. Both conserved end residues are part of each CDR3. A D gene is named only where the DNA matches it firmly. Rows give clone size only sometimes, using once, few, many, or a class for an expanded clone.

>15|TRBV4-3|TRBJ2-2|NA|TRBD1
CASSQGDRLHGELFF
TGCGCCAGCAGCCAAGGGGACAGGCTACACGGGGAGCTGTTTTTT
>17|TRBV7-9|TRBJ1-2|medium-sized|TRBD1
CASSPRTGVGTNYGYTF
TGTGCCAGCAGCCCTAGGACAGGGGTTGGGACTAACTATGGCTACACCTTC
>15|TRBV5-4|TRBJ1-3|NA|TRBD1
CASSLAGGSGNTIYF
TGTGCCAGCAGCCTGGCAGGGGGAAGCGGAAACACCATATATTTT
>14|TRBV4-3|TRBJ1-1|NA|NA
CASSQDRSNTEAFF
TGCGCCAGCAGCCAGGACAGATCGAACACTGAAGCTTTCTTT
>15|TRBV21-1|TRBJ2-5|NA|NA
CASSKVGQGQETQYF
TGTGCCAGCAGCAAAGTTGGACAGGGACAAGAGACCCAGTACTTC
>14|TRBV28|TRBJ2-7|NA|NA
CASSPYGGSNEQYF
TGTGCCAGCAGTCCTTACGGGGGATCCAACGAGCAGTACTTC
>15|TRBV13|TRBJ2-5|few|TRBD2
CASSLIAGGSETQYF
TGTGCCAGCAGCCTCATAGCGGGAGGGTCGGAGACCCAGTACTTC
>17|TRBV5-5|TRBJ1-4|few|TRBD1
CASSSRTGGTTNEKLFF
TGTGCCAGCAGTTCCAGGACAGGGGGCACAACTAATGAAAAACTGTTTTTT
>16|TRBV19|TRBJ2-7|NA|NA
CASSWRPTGLSYEQYF
TGTGCCAGTTCGTGGAGGCCGACAGGCCTTTCCTACGAGCAGTACTTC
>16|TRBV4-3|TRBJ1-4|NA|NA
CASSQDLGQGGEKLFF
TGCGCCAGCAGCCAAGATTTAGGGCAGGGTGGTGAAAAACTGTTTTTT
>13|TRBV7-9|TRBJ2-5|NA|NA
CASSPPVQETQYF
TGTGCCAGCAGCCCACCGGTCCAAGAGACCCAGTACTTC
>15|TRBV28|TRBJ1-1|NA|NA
CASTFWGRRNTEAFF
TGTGCCAGCACCTTCTGGGGGAGGCGGAACACTGAAGCTTTCTTT
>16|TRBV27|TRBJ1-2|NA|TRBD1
CASSSQAGQGPYGYTF
TGTGCCAGCAGTTCCCAGGCGGGACAGGGACCCTATGGCTACACCTTC
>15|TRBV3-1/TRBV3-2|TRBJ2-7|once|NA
CASSQVGLGSYEQYF
TGTGCCAGCAGCCAAGTGGGACTGGGATCCTACGAGCAGTACTTC
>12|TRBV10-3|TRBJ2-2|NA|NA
CAISHDTGELFF
TGTGCCATCAGTCATGACACCGGGGAGCTGTTTTTT
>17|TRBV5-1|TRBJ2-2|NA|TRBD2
CASSPPPPSGYTGELFF
TGCGCCAGCAGCCCCCCCCCACCTAGCGGGTACACCGGGGAGCTGTTTTTT
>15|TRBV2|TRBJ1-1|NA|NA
CASIRESQPRTEAFF
TGTGCCAGCATACGGGAGTCCCAACCCAGGACTGAAGCTTTCTTT
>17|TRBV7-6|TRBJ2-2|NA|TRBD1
CASSLAASGTATGELFF
TGTGCCAGCAGCTTAGCGGCTTCCGGGACAGCCACCGGGGAGCTGTTTTTT
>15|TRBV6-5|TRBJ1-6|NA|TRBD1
CASRRPGTDDSPLHF
TGTGCCAGCAGGCGCCCCGGGACAGATGATTCACCCCTCCACTTT
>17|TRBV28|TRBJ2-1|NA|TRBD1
CASSFRTGQTSYNEQFF
TGTGCCAGCAGTTTCCGAACGGGACAGACCTCCTACAATGAGCAGTTCTTC
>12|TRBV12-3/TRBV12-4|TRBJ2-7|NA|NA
CASNYDLYEQYF
TGTGCCAGCAACTACGACCTATACGAGCAGTACTTC
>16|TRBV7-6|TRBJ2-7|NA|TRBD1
CASSLDGGTGRYEQYF
TGTGCCAGCAGCTTAGATGGTGGGACAGGGCGCTACGAGCAGTACTTC
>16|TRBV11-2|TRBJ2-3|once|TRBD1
CASSRGQGMWTDTQYF
TGTGCCAGCAGTCGCGGACAGGGGATGTGGACAGATACGCAGTATTTT
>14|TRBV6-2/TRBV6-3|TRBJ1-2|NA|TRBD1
CASSYQQGNYGYTF
TGTGCCAGCAGTTACCAACAGGGGAACTATGGCTACACCTTC
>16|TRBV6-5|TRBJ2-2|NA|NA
CASSYKRGKGGGELFF
TGTGCCAGCAGTTACAAACGGGGAAAGGGAGGCGGGGAGCTGTTTTTT
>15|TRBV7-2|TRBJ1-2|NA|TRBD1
CASSLETGRNYGYTF
TGTGCCAGCAGCTTAGAGACAGGGAGGAACTATGGCTACACCTTC
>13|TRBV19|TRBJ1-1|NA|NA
CASSIAQYTEAFF
TGTGCCAGTAGTATAGCACAGTACACTGAAGCTTTCTTT
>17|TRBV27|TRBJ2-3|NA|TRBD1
CASSIWGTGGEGDTQYF
TGTGCCAGCAGTATATGGGGGACAGGGGGCGAGGGAGATACGCAGTATTTT
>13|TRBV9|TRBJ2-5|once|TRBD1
CASSPRQGETQYF
TGTGCCAGCAGCCCACGACAGGGAGAGACCCAGTACTTC
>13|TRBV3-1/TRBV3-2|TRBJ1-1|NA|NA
CASSAQARGRAFF
TGTGCCAGCAGCGCACAAGCTAGGGGCAGGGCTTTCTTT
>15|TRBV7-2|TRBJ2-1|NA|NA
CASSLVGAVFDEQFF
TGTGCCAGCAGCTTAGTGGGGGCCGTCTTCGATGAGCAGTTCTTC
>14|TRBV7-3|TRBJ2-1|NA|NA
CASSLRLVGTEQFF
TGTGCCAGCAGCCTTCGACTAGTGGGTACTGAGCAGTTCTTC
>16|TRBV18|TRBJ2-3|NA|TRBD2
CASSPSAGLNGDTQYF
TGTGCCAGCTCACCGAGTGCGGGACTAAACGGTGATACGCAGTATTTT
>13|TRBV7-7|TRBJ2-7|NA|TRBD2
CASSLGEGREQYF
TGTGCTAGCAGCTTAGGGGAGGGCCGCGAGCAGTACTTC
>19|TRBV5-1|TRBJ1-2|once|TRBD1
CASSLSTRAPGQLNYGYTF
TGCGCCAGCAGCTTGAGTACTCGTGCGCCGGGACAGTTAAACTATGGCTACACCTTC
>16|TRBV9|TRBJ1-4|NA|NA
CASSAQGGAANEKLFF
TGTGCCAGCAGCGCCCAGGGCGGGGCCGCTAATGAAAAACTGTTTTTT
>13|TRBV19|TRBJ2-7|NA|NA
CATRQQSSYEQYF
TGTGCCACTCGACAGCAAAGCTCCTACGAGCAGTACTTC
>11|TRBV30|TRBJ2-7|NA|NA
CAWGSSYEQYF
TGTGCCTGGGGCTCTAGCTACGAGCAGTACTTC
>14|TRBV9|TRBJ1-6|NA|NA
CASSVGVHNSPLHF
TGTGCCAGCAGCGTAGGAGTCCATAATTCACCCCTCCACTTT
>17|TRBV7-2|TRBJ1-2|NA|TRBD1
CASSFSGTGASNYGYTF
TGTGCCAGCAGCTTTTCCGGGACAGGGGCCTCTAACTATGGCTACACCTTC
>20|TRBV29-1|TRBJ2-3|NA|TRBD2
CSVEDSQGLAGGKNTDTQYF
TGCAGCGTTGAAGATTCCCAGGGACTAGCGGGAGGAAAGAACACAGATACGCAGTATTTT
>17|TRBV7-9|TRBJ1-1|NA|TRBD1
CASSSNRDRVMNTEAFF
TGTGCCAGCAGCTCGAACCGGGACAGGGTAATGAACACTGAAGCTTTCTTT
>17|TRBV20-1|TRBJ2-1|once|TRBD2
CSASSASGRSANNEQFF
TGCAGTGCTAGTTCGGCTAGCGGGAGATCAGCAAACAATGAGCAGTTCTTC
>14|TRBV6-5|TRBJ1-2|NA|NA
CASSSLQGVYGYTF
TGTGCCAGCAGCTCCCTTCAGGGCGTCTATGGCTACACCTTC
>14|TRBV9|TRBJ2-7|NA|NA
CASSGQAISYEQYF
TGTGCCAGCAGCGGACAGGCAATCTCCTACGAGCAGTACTTC
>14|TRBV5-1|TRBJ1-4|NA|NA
CASTPEGGGGKLFF
TGCGCCAGCACCCCGGAGGGCGGGGGTGGAAAACTGTTTTTT
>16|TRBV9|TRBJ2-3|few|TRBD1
CASSVGTGRSTDTQYF
TGTGCCAGCAGCGTGGGGACAGGGCGAAGCACAGATACGCAGTATTTT
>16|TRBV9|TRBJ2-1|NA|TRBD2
CASSVIAGGAYNEQFF
TGTGCCAGCAGCGTTATAGCGGGAGGTGCCTACAATGAGCAGTTCTTC
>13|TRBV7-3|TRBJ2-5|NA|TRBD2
CASSPGGARGKYF
TGTGCCAGCAGCCCCGGGGGGGCCAGGGGCAAGTACTTC
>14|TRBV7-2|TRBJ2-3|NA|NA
CASSLSTGGDTQYF
TGTGCCAGCAGCTTATCCACTGGAGGGGATACGCAGTATTTT